This is a list of T cell receptor beta chains from one sample in a study of Ad26.COV2.S vaccination and SARS-CoV-2 variants. Assay: immunoSEQ multiplex PCR; the TCRdb copy retains only in-frame clones and omits some. The repertoire holds hundreds of thousands of clones, with roughly 81% as singletons. This material consisted of peripheral blood, taken in a trial of Ad26.COV2.S vaccine versus placebo. The source of these receptors is a person between 18 and 65 years old who received the Ad26.COV2.S COVID-19 vaccine or a placebo. Each CDR3 is given with its conserved first and last residue. Each record gives: D gene, CDR3 length, J gene, V gene, clone size, CDR3 DNA, CDR3 protein. The D gene is left open where the match is weak. Clone size is shown for a subset of rows, as once, few, many or a class of expanded clone.

d_gene: TRBD1
len: 14
j_gene: TRBJ2-1
v_gene: TRBV19
abundance: .
CDR3nt: TGTGCCAGTAGTATGGGAATCAGGGGGACTGAGCAGTTCTTC
CDR3aa: CASSMGIRGTEQFF

d_gene: .
len: 15
j_gene: TRBJ1-5
v_gene: TRBV25-1
abundance: .
CDR3nt: TGTGCCAGCAGTCCTACAGGGAATAGCAATCAGCCCCAGCATTTT
CDR3aa: CASSPTGNSNQPQHF

d_gene: .
len: 16
j_gene: TRBJ2-3
v_gene: TRBV29-1
abundance: .
CDR3nt: TGCAGCGTGGGGGGCAGGACAGGTGGGCCCCCAGATACGCAGTATTTT
CDR3aa: CSVGGRTGGPPDTQYF

d_gene: .
len: 12
j_gene: TRBJ1-4
v_gene: TRBV29-1
abundance: .
CDR3nt: TGCAGCGTACGAACACACAATGAAAAACTGTTTTTT
CDR3aa: CSVRTHNEKLFF

d_gene: TRBD1
len: 16
j_gene: TRBJ2-7
v_gene: TRBV6-6
abundance: .
CDR3nt: TGTGCCAGCAGCCCCGACCTTCGACAGGGGGGCTACGAGCAGTACTTC
CDR3aa: CASSPDLRQGGYEQYF

d_gene: TRBD2
len: 18
j_gene: TRBJ2-1
v_gene: TRBV10-3
abundance: .
CDR3nt: TGTGCCATCAGAAAGCGGGGGCCCCTCCCCGGTTTAGACAATGAGCAGTTCTTC
CDR3aa: CAIRKRGPLPGLDNEQFF

d_gene: .
len: 12
j_gene: TRBJ1-6
v_gene: TRBV20-1
abundance: .
CDR3nt: TGCAGTGCTAGTTCCGGGGGTTCACCCCTCCACTTT
CDR3aa: CSASSGGSPLHF

d_gene: TRBD2
len: 12
j_gene: TRBJ2-4
v_gene: TRBV15
abundance: once
CDR3nt: TGTGCCACCAGCGTTGCGGGAGGGGTTCAGTACTTC
CDR3aa: CATSVAGGVQYF

d_gene: .
len: 14
j_gene: TRBJ2-3
v_gene: TRBV2
abundance: .
CDR3nt: TGTGCCAGCAGTACCGGGACTCCTACAGATACGCAGTATTTT
CDR3aa: CASSTGTPTDTQYF

d_gene: .
len: 14
j_gene: TRBJ1-6
v_gene: TRBV3-1/TRBV3-2
abundance: .
CDR3nt: TGTGCCAGCAGCCAAGAACAGGGCAATTCACCCCTCCACTTT
CDR3aa: CASSQEQGNSPLHF

d_gene: .
len: 11
j_gene: TRBJ2-2
v_gene: TRBV10-1
abundance: few
CDR3nt: TGCGCCAGCAGAGGTGACGGGGAGCTGTTTTTT
CDR3aa: CASRGDGELFF

d_gene: .
len: 14
j_gene: TRBJ1-1
v_gene: TRBV9
abundance: .
CDR3nt: TGTGCCAGCAGCTCAAACTGGGGGAACACTGAAGCTTTCTTT
CDR3aa: CASSSNWGNTEAFF

d_gene: TRBD2
len: 15
j_gene: TRBJ2-1
v_gene: TRBV7-9
abundance: .
CDR3nt: TGTGCCAGCCGGTCGGGAGGTAGCGGGAACAATGAGCAGTTCTTC
CDR3aa: CASRSGGSGNNEQFF

d_gene: .
len: 16
j_gene: TRBJ2-6
v_gene: TRBV4-1
abundance: few
CDR3nt: TGCGCCAGCAGCCTTTTACAGGGCTCTGGGGCCAACGTCCTGACTTTC
CDR3aa: CASSLLQGSGANVLTF

d_gene: TRBD1
len: 13
j_gene: TRBJ2-7
v_gene: TRBV5-1
abundance: .
CDR3nt: TGCGCCAGCAGCCACGGGACAGGGCCCGAGCAGTACTTC
CDR3aa: CASSHGTGPEQYF

d_gene: .
len: 15
j_gene: TRBJ2-4
v_gene: TRBV10-2
abundance: .
CDR3nt: TGCGCCAGCAGTGAAAAAGGGACGGGCATCAACATTCAGTACTTC
CDR3aa: CASSEKGTGINIQYF

d_gene: .
len: 16
j_gene: TRBJ1-3
v_gene: TRBV7-6
abundance: .
CDR3nt: TGTGCCAGCAGCCCAAAGTCGGGGGGCTCTGGAAACACCATATATTTT
CDR3aa: CASSPKSGGSGNTIYF

d_gene: .
len: 13
j_gene: TRBJ2-7
v_gene: TRBV11-2
abundance: .
CDR3nt: TGTGCCAGCAGCTATCACAGTTCCTACGAGCAGTACTTC
CDR3aa: CASSYHSSYEQYF

d_gene: .
len: 13
j_gene: TRBJ2-7
v_gene: TRBV30
abundance: .
CDR3nt: TGTGCCTGCCAGCGAGCAGGGCCCCCCGAGCAGTACTTC
CDR3aa: CACQRAGPPEQYF

d_gene: .
len: 14
j_gene: TRBJ2-6
v_gene: TRBV2
abundance: .
CDR3nt: TGTGCCAGCAGCCTAGAGCGGGGGGCCAACGTCCTGACTTTC
CDR3aa: CASSLERGANVLTF

d_gene: .
len: 13
j_gene: TRBJ1-2
v_gene: TRBV7-9
abundance: .
CDR3nt: TGTGCCAGCACCTCCTCCGGGTACTATGGCTACACCTTC
CDR3aa: CASTSSGYYGYTF

d_gene: TRBD1
len: 15
j_gene: TRBJ2-1
v_gene: TRBV5-1
abundance: .
CDR3nt: TGCGCCAGCAGCCCGACAGGGACGCTCTACAATGAGCAGTTCTTC
CDR3aa: CASSPTGTLYNEQFF

d_gene: TRBD2
len: 16
j_gene: TRBJ2-3
v_gene: TRBV10-3
abundance: .
CDR3nt: TGTGCCATCAGCAGGACTAGCGGGGGTCCCACAGATACGCAGTATTTT
CDR3aa: CAISRTSGGPTDTQYF

d_gene: .
len: 15
j_gene: TRBJ2-2
v_gene: TRBV19
abundance: .
CDR3nt: TGTGCCAGTAGTATAGCCCCCGCGAACACCGGGGAGCTGTTTTTT
CDR3aa: CASSIAPANTGELFF

d_gene: .
len: 16
j_gene: TRBJ1-1
v_gene: TRBV7-2
abundance: .
CDR3nt: TGTGCCAGCAGCATCGCTGGGGGGGCTTATAACACTGAAGCTTTCTTT
CDR3aa: CASSIAGGAYNTEAFF

d_gene: .
len: 12
j_gene: TRBJ2-3
v_gene: TRBV11-2
abundance: .
CDR3nt: TGTGCCAGCAGCGATAGCACAGATACGCAGTATTTT
CDR3aa: CASSDSTDTQYF

d_gene: TRBD1
len: 14
j_gene: TRBJ2-7
v_gene: TRBV6-5
abundance: .
CDR3nt: TGTGCCAGCAGTTACGGGACAGGAGTCTACGAGCAGTACTTC
CDR3aa: CASSYGTGVYEQYF

d_gene: .
len: 16
j_gene: TRBJ2-1
v_gene: TRBV7-2
abundance: .
CDR3nt: TGTGCCAGCAGCTTATATAACGCAGGGCCGGGGAATGAGCAGTTCTTC
CDR3aa: CASSLYNAGPGNEQFF

d_gene: .
len: 15
j_gene: TRBJ1-2
v_gene: TRBV18
abundance: few
CDR3nt: TGTGCCAGCTCACCGGGGACCCTCGCTTTAGACGGCTACACCTTC
CDR3aa: CASSPGTLALDGYTF

d_gene: .
len: 18
j_gene: TRBJ2-7
v_gene: TRBV5-1
abundance: .
CDR3nt: TGCGCCAGCAGCCCGGGAGCTGTGTGGAGGGTCGGCTCCTACGAGCAGTACTTC
CDR3aa: CASSPGAVWRVGSYEQYF

d_gene: .
len: 14
j_gene: TRBJ1-5
v_gene: TRBV15
abundance: .
CDR3nt: TGTGCCACCAGCAGAGGGATAGAGATTCAGCCCCAGCATTTT
CDR3aa: CATSRGIEIQPQHF

d_gene: .
len: 15
j_gene: TRBJ2-7
v_gene: TRBV5-1
abundance: .
CDR3nt: TGCGCCAGCAGCTTGGAGGGGACCCGCTCCTACGAGCAGTACTTC
CDR3aa: CASSLEGTRSYEQYF

d_gene: .
len: 17
j_gene: TRBJ1-2
v_gene: TRBV7-9
abundance: .
CDR3nt: TGTGCCAGCAGCTTAATCCCCGCTGAATGGGCTAACTATGGCTACACCTTC
CDR3aa: CASSLIPAEWANYGYTF

d_gene: .
len: 14
j_gene: TRBJ2-1
v_gene: TRBV7-2
abundance: .
CDR3nt: TGTGCCAGCAGCTCCCCAAGGCTAGCCTCTCCGGGGTTCTTC
CDR3aa: CASSSPRLASPGFF

d_gene: .
len: 16
j_gene: TRBJ1-1
v_gene: TRBV11-2
abundance: .
CDR3nt: TGTGCCAGCAGGGACCAAGGATACGGCCCGAGGTCTGAAGCTTTCTTT
CDR3aa: CASRDQGYGPRSEAFF

d_gene: .
len: 14
j_gene: TRBJ1-5
v_gene: TRBV5-1
abundance: .
CDR3nt: TGCGCCAGCAGCTTGAAGGGGTTAGGGCAGCCCCAGCATTTT
CDR3aa: CASSLKGLGQPQHF

d_gene: .
len: 12
j_gene: TRBJ2-3
v_gene: TRBV11-3
abundance: .
CDR3nt: TGTGCCAGCAGCTTAGCGGACGATACGCAGTATTTT
CDR3aa: CASSLADDTQYF

d_gene: .
len: 13
j_gene: TRBJ2-7
v_gene: TRBV6-5
abundance: .
CDR3nt: TGTGCCAGCAGAAGCCCCGGGACTTACGAGCAGTACTTC
CDR3aa: CASRSPGTYEQYF

d_gene: .
len: 13
j_gene: TRBJ2-3
v_gene: TRBV29-1
abundance: .
CDR3nt: TGCAGCGTTGAAGGTATTTTAACAGATACGCAGTATTTT
CDR3aa: CSVEGILTDTQYF

d_gene: .
len: 13
j_gene: TRBJ1-2
v_gene: TRBV19
abundance: .
CDR3nt: TGTGCCAGTAGTATAGAACTGACCTATGGCTACACCTTC
CDR3aa: CASSIELTYGYTF

d_gene: .
len: 14
j_gene: TRBJ2-2
v_gene: TRBV2
abundance: .
CDR3nt: TGTGCCAGCAGTGAGTCGGGGAACACCGGGGAGCTGTTTTTT
CDR3aa: CASSESGNTGELFF

d_gene: .
len: 13
j_gene: TRBJ2-3
v_gene: TRBV5-1
abundance: .
CDR3nt: TGCGCCAGCAGCTTGGTAGGGACTGATACGCAGTATTTT
CDR3aa: CASSLVGTDTQYF

d_gene: .
len: 14
j_gene: TRBJ1-5
v_gene: TRBV25-1
abundance: .
CDR3nt: TGTGCCAGCAGTGAGGCACAGGGTAATCAGCCCCAGCATTTT
CDR3aa: CASSEAQGNQPQHF

d_gene: .
len: 13
j_gene: TRBJ2-7
v_gene: TRBV20-1
abundance: .
CDR3nt: TGCAGTGCTAGTATAGGGGCCGGTTACGAGCAGTACTTC
CDR3aa: CSASIGAGYEQYF

d_gene: .
len: 13
j_gene: TRBJ1-4
v_gene: TRBV7-9
abundance: .
CDR3nt: TGTGCCAGCAGCTTCGGGGGAGGAGAAAAACTGTTTTTT
CDR3aa: CASSFGGGEKLFF

d_gene: TRBD2
len: 17
j_gene: TRBJ2-3
v_gene: TRBV3-1/TRBV3-2
abundance: .
CDR3nt: TGTGCCAGCAGCCCTGGACTAGCGGGGGGGCATAGAGATACGCAGTATTTT
CDR3aa: CASSPGLAGGHRDTQYF

d_gene: .
len: 15
j_gene: TRBJ2-5
v_gene: TRBV20-1
abundance: .
CDR3nt: TGCAGTGCTAGTCTTCTTTCGAGGGTCAGCGAGACCCAGTACTTC
CDR3aa: CSASLLSRVSETQYF

d_gene: .
len: 14
j_gene: TRBJ2-7
v_gene: TRBV10-3
abundance: once
CDR3nt: TGTGCCATCAGTGAGTCGTGGGGCAGCTACGAGCAGTACTTC
CDR3aa: CAISESWGSYEQYF

d_gene: .
len: 12
j_gene: TRBJ1-1
v_gene: TRBV20-1
abundance: once
CDR3nt: TGCAGTGCTAGTTCTTCCGCTAAGGCGGCTTTCTTT
CDR3aa: CSASSSAKAAFF

d_gene: TRBD1
len: 16
j_gene: TRBJ1-1
v_gene: TRBV9
abundance: .
CDR3nt: TGTGCCAGCAGCGTAGCGAGACAGGGACAGAACACTGAAGCTTTCTTT
CDR3aa: CASSVARQGQNTEAFF

d_gene: .
len: 14
j_gene: TRBJ2-5
v_gene: TRBV6-2/TRBV6-3
abundance: .
CDR3nt: TGTGCCAGCAGTTATGGTTTGCGCCAAGAGACCCAGTACTTC
CDR3aa: CASSYGLRQETQYF

d_gene: .
len: 19
j_gene: TRBJ2-3
v_gene: TRBV5-1
abundance: .
CDR3nt: TGCGCCCGCAGCCGGGGATGGGGCGGGCGGAAAGTCAACACAGATACGCAGTATTTT
CDR3aa: CARSRGWGGRKVNTDTQYF